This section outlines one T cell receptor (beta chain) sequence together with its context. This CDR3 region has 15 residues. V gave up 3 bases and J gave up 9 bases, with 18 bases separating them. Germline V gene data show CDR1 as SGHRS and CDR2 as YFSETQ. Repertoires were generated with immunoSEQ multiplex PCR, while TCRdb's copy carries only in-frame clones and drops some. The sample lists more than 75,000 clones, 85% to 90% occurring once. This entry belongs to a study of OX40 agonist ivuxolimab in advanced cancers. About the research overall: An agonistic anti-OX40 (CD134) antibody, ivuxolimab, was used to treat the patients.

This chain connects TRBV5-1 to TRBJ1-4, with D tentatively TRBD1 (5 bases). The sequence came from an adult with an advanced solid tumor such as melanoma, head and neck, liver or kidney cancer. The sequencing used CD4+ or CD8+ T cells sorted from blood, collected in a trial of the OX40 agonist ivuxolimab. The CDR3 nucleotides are TGCGCCAGCAGCTCTGGTCGGCAGGGTGGGCAAAAACTGTTTTTT. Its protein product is CASSSGRQGGQKLFF.